The 32 T cell receptor beta chains below were found in one sample sequenced in a study of T cell repertoires in aging, cancer and after chemotherapy. Multiplex touch-down PCR with TRB-A/B primers amplified rearranged V-D-J TRB sequences. Each CDR3 protein is one row after TCRdb ran MiXCR on the multiplex PCR reads. In the table there are about 6,400 distinct CDR3 sequences, 25% to 30% of which are singletons. Amplification of TCR beta used genomic DNA extracted from peripheral blood. The sequenced sample consisted of blood. Receptors were obtained from a human donor in good health.

This clonotype was seen more than once but under ten times. The J gene is TRBJ2-7, the V gene TRBV6-6; D may be TRBD1 (6 bases). The germline V and J ends were trimmed by 8 bases and 0 bases, with 14 bases remaining between them. Per germline, CDR1 MNHNY and CDR2 SVGAGI (reference sequence). The CDR3 is 14 residues long. CDR3 in DNA: TGTGCCAGCGGGGGCCTAACCAGCTCCTACGAGCAGTACTTC. It is translated as CASGGLTSSYEQYF.

By share, this clonotype counts as medium-sized. The chain combines TRBV6-6 with TRBJ2-3; 10 nucleotides match TRBD2. Germline V gene sequence: CDR1 MNHNY, CDR2 SVGAGI (reference sequence). The J segment lost 10 bases and the V segment lost 5 bases, leaving 12 bases of the junction unmatched. This CDR3 is 15 amino acids long. The chain's CDR3 is CASSPSGGASKAQYF. CDR3 nucleotide sequence: TGTGCCAGCAGTCCTAGCGGGGGAGCCTCGAAGGCGCAGTATTTT.

This clonotype was detected only a few times. The chain combines TRBV7-6 with TRBJ2-5; D perhaps matches TRBD1 (5 bases). The CDR3 contains 17 residues. Germline CDR1 SGHVS, CDR2 FNYEAQ. V was trimmed by 3 bases and J by 0 bases, leaving 17 bases between them. CDR3 in DNA: TGTGCCAGCAGCTTCACCCCTTCGACAGTTGACCAAGAGACCCAGTACTTC. Translated, it gives CASSFTPSTVDQETQYF.

This chain links TRBV20-1 with TRBJ2-7; 7 bases are shared with TRBD2. V was pared by 3 bases and J by 11 bases, with 1 base of the junction left unmatched. CDR1 and CDR2 from the germline V gene are DFQATT and SNEGSKA (reference sequence). The CDR3 is 9 residues long. DNA for the CDR3: TGCAGTGCTAGGGGGGGGGAGTACTTC. Its protein is CSARGGEYF.

The V and J genes are TRBV12-3 or TRBV12-4 and TRBJ2-3; 11 nucleotides agree with TRBD2. The junction had 6 bases not matched to a gene; V was cut back by 1 base and J by 0 bases. The CDR3 runs to 18 residues. The DNA of the CDR3 is TGTGCCAGCAGTTTAGGGCGGACTAGCGGGCCTAGCACAGATACGCAGTATTTT. Its translation: CASSLGRTSGPSTDTQYF.

This clonotype was recorded a few times. The chain recombines TRBV10-3 with TRBJ2-5; TRBD2 is a possible D gene (5 bases). The germline V gene has CDR1 ENHRY and CDR2 SYGVKD. The CDR3 runs to 15 residues. Deletions cut 11 bases from V and 1 base from J, with 20 bases between. The CDR3 protein is CALPGVVTPQETQYF. In nucleotides, the CDR3 is TGTGCCCTACCCGGGGTGGTCACTCCCCAAGAGACCCAGTACTTC.

This chain connects TRBV20-1 to TRBJ2-3, with D hard to call. With 3 bases removed from V and 4 bases from J, the gap between germline ends came to 8 bases. Germline V CDR1 and CDR2: DFQATT, SNEGSKA (reference sequence). The CDR3 extends over 12 amino acids. CDR3 nucleotide sequence: TGCAGTGCTAGCTCGCCCGCAGATACGCAGTATTTT. This codes for CSASSPADTQYF.

This clonotype was counted between two and nine times. The V and J genes are TRBV6-2 or TRBV6-3 and TRBJ2-1; 7 nucleotides match TRBD2. The germline CDR1 and CDR2 sequences are MNHEY and SVGEGT. The CDR3 is 17 amino acids. Losses at the gene ends were 5 bases for V and 9 bases for J; bases not matched to a gene: 19. The CDR3 bases are TGTGCCAGCAGTCACTACGGACCTAGGTCGGGGAGGGGTGAGCAGTTCTTC. It codes for CASSHYGPRSGRGEQFF.

The DNA of the CDR3 is TGTGCCAGCAGTTTATCGATAGAGGGTATCTATGGCTACACCTTC. Amino acids: CASSLSIEGIYGYTF. V and J are TRBV27 and TRBJ1-2; D is unclear. This CDR3 spans 15 amino acids. Germline assignment: CDR1 MNHEY and CDR2 SMNVEV (reference sequence). With 0 bases removed from V and 4 bases from J, the gap between germline ends came to 12 bases.

This chain uses TRBV7-2 with TRBJ2-1; 10 bases are a match to TRBD2. The germline gives CDR1 SGHTA, CDR2 FQGNSA. The V gene end was trimmed by 1 base and the J gene end by 5 bases; junction bases not matched to a gene: 5. The CDR3 has 16 residues. The CDR3 loop is CASSLGVAGGNNEQFF. CDR3 DNA: TGTGCCAGCAGCTTAGGGGTAGCGGGAGGTAACAATGAGCAGTTCTTC.

The chain combines TRBV6-9 with TRBJ2-7; 7 positions match TRBD1. The CDR3 runs 13 residues. Germline assignment: CDR1 MNHGY and CDR2 SVAAGI. J lost 1 base, V lost 6 bases, and 3 bases had no gene match. Written as DNA, the CDR3 is TGTGCCAGCAGCTGGGGACAGTCCTACGAGCAGTACTTC. Its translation is CASSWGQSYEQYF.

CDR3 loop: CATSREGAGEQYF. The DNA for the CDR3 is TGTGCCACCAGCAGAGAGGGGGCGGGCGAGCAGTACTTC. The rearrangement joins TRBV15 to TRBJ2-7, with D possibly TRBD1 on 6 matching bases. The length of the CDR3 is 13 residues. The germline V gene has CDR1 LNHNV and CDR2 YYDKDF (reference sequence). Trimming took off 0 bases at V and 6 bases at J, with 9 bases between the two ends.

The chain uses TRBV24-1 and TRBJ1-2, with 7 bases that match TRBD1. This CDR3 is built from 16 residues. Per germline, CDR1 KGHDR and CDR2 SFDVKD. Unmatched junction bases numbered 11, after V lost 4 bases and J lost 4 bases. The CDR3 sequence is CATSEAGTALSYGYTF. The CDR3 region has the DNA TGTGCCACCAGTGAGGCCGGGACAGCCCTCTCCTATGGCTACACCTTC.

The rearrangement links TRBV4-3 to TRBJ1-4; a weak D match, TRBD1 (6 bases). Germline assignment: CDR1 LGHNA and CDR2 YSLEER. The ends were cut back, 4 bases at V and 6 bases at J, with 15 bases in the middle. The CDR3 is 15 amino acids. The CDR3 reads CASSPRRGLDEKLFF. CDR3 nucleotides: TGCGCCAGCAGCCCCCGTCGGGGGCTAGATGAAAAACTGTTTTTT.

This clonotype has a handful of counts. CDR3 DNA: TGTGCCACCCACAGGACAGTCGGGTTTGAGTATGGCTACACCTTC. The encoded protein is CATHRTVGFEYGYTF. This sequence joins TRBV6-4 and TRBJ1-2; tentative D call: TRBD1 (6 bases). Germline assignment: CDR1 MRHNA and CDR2 SNTAGT. The CDR3 sequence is 15 residues long. V was trimmed by 10 bases and J by 5 bases, leaving 23 bases between them.

The chain is built from TRBV7-2 and TRBJ2-2; D is unresolved. Trimming took off 2 bases at V and 1 base at J, with 5 bases between the two ends. Per germline, CDR1 SGHTA and CDR2 FQGNSA. This CDR3 region has 14 residues. The CDR3 nucleotides are TGTGCCAGCAGCTTAACAGAGAACACCGGGGAGCTGTTTTTT. Its protein product is CASSLTENTGELFF.

About this clonotype: A much larger clone differs by one base, so this may be a read error. The chain joins TRBV18 to TRBJ2-3; D gene unclear. The CDR3 spans 11 residues. Trimming shortened V by 8 bases and J by 6 bases, and 9 bases separated the two germline ends. Germline V gene lookup returns CDR1 KGHSH and CDR2 LQKENI. The DNA for the CDR3 is TGTGCCAGCACGAACTTTGATACGCAGTATTTT. Its protein product is CASTNFDTQYF.

This clonotype is medium-sized in the sample. The CDR3 here is CASSLSGRETQYF. The CDR3 DNA is TGTGCCAGCAGCTTATCAGGGAGGGAGACCCAGTACTTC. The chain recombines TRBV7-6 with TRBJ2-5, with a possible D match to TRBD2 (6 bases). Germline V gene lookup returns CDR1 SGHVS and CDR2 FNYEAQ. Trimming removed 2 bases at V and 5 bases at J, with 9 bases between. There are 13 residues in the CDR3.

The rearrangement joins TRBV6-6 to TRBJ2-2; TRBD1 or TRBD2 may be the D gene (5 bases each). The CDR3 consists of 14 residues. V shed 6 bases and J shed 5 bases, with 13 bases lying between them. CDR1 and CDR2 from the germline V gene are MNHNY and SVGAGI (reference sequence). The CDR3 DNA is TGTGCCAGCAGCGCCGGGGCAGGGACCGGGGAGCTGTTTTTT. This sequence encodes CASSAGAGTGELFF.

J is TRBJ2-5 and V is TRBV7-2; 10 bases align to TRBD2. The V segment lost 5 bases and the J segment 1 base; nucleotides outside the gene matches: 7. Germline V gives CDR1 SGHTA, CDR2 FQGNSA. The CDR3 totals 16 residues. CDR3: CASSPEREGAQETQYF. The CDR3 DNA reads as TGTGCCAGCAGCCCTGAGCGGGAGGGTGCCCAAGAGACCCAGTACTTC.

This clonotype is medium-sized in the sample. The chain combines TRBV5-5 with TRBJ2-6; D not resolved. Germline V lookup: CDR1 SGHKS, CDR2 YYEKEE (reference sequence). This CDR3 spans 14 amino acids. V gave up 5 bases and J gave up 4 bases, with 10 bases separating them. CDR3: CASSSQKGANVLTF. DNA for the CDR3: TGTGCCAGCAGTAGTCAGAAAGGGGCCAACGTCCTGACTTTC.

This clonotype was seen more than once but under ten times. V and J are TRBV6-2 or TRBV6-3 and TRBJ2-7, with D possibly TRBD1 on 7 matching bases. V was shortened by 0 bases and J by 3 bases, with 15 bases between the two germline ends. The CDR3 has 16 amino acids. Per the germline V gene, CDR1 is MNHEY and CDR2 is SVGEGT. This CDR3 is CASSYSRGQMNYEQYF. The CDR3 DNA is TGTGCCAGCAGTTACTCGCGGGGACAGATGAACTACGAGCAGTACTTC.

The chain employs TRBV24-1 and TRBJ2-1; TRBD1 agrees at 10 bases. J gave up 6 bases and V 1 base, and 5 bases lay outside the gene matches. Germline values: CDR1 KGHDR, CDR2 SFDVKD. CDR3 size: 16 residues. The CDR3 coding sequence is TGTGCCACCAGTGATTTAGCCAGGACAGGGGGCAATGAGCAGTTCTTC. As protein: CATSDLARTGGNEQFF.

The chain joins TRBV6-5 to TRBJ1-1; TRBD1 might be the D (5 bases). CDR3 length: 12 amino acids. The V gene lost 2 bases and the J gene lost 5 bases, with 6 bases spanning the gap. Per the germline V gene, CDR1 is MNHEY and CDR2 is SVGAGI. The CDR3 reads CASSYGGTEAFF. The CDR3 DNA reads TGTGCCAGCAGTTACGGGGGAACTGAAGCTTTCTTT.

This clonotype has more than one count but fewer than ten. The chain couples TRBV4-3 to TRBJ2-7; D is ambiguous. With 0 bases removed from V and 2 bases from J, the gap between germline ends came to 8 bases. CDR3 length: 14 residues. From germline, CDR1 is LGHNA and CDR2 YSLEER. The CDR3 reads CASSQDSTAYEQYF. CDR3 nucleotide sequence: TGCGCCAGCAGCCAAGATAGTACAGCCTACGAGCAGTACTTC.

The chain recombines TRBV20-1 with TRBJ2-7, with 13 positions matching TRBD2. This CDR3 is 16 amino acids long. Per germline, CDR1 DFQATT and CDR2 SNEGSKA (reference sequence). V was pared by 6 bases and J by 5 bases, with 13 bases of the junction left unmatched. CDR3 sequence: CSAPRTSGSSGNEQYF. The DNA of the CDR3 is TGCAGTGCCCCTAGGACTAGCGGGAGTTCGGGCAACGAGCAGTACTTC.

Remarks on this clonotype: The germline gene is not matched at one end of the junction; a read error may be the cause. The chain combines TRBV6-5 with TRBJ2-5; no definite D call. The V gene's germline CDR1 is MNHEY and CDR2 SVGAGI. The length of the CDR3 is 14 residues. Here the CDR3 DNA reads TGTGCCATCAGTGTAAGAACTACCCAAGAGACCCAGTACTTC. Amino acids: CAISVRTTQETQYF.

The chain recombines TRBV27 with TRBJ1-2, with a possible D match to TRBD1 (6 bases). CDR1 is MNHEY and CDR2 is SMNVEV in the germline V gene (reference sequence). V dropped 6 bases and J dropped 7 bases, with 18 bases sitting between them. The CDR3 is 14 amino acids. DNA of the CDR3: TGTGCCAGCAGGCAAAGGGGGGCAGAGGTTGGCTACACCTTC. This translates into CASRQRGAEVGYTF.

The DNA for the CDR3 is TGTGCCAGCAGTGAGGGGGGATTAATGAACACTGAAGCTTTCTTT. Protein sequence: CASSEGGLMNTEAFF. The rearrangement links TRBV6-5 to TRBJ1-1, with a weak D call TRBD1 (6 bases). The CDR3 is 15 amino acids. Trimming removed 5 bases from V and 0 bases from J, with 13 bases in between. Germline assignment: CDR1 MNHEY and CDR2 SVGAGI.

This clonotype qualifies as medium-sized. The chain employs TRBV29-1 and TRBJ2-7, with TRBD1 as a possible D gene (6 bases). The germline V gene encodes CDR1 SQVTM and CDR2 ANQGSEA. The CDR3 is made up of 11 amino acids. V lost 7 bases to trimming and J lost 6 bases, with 13 bases between them. CDR3 in DNA: TGCAGCGCCACAGGGACGGGCGAGCAGTACTTC. This encodes CSATGTGEQYF.

This chain links TRBV20-1 with TRBJ1-4; TRBD1 matches at 12 bases. With V trimmed by 5 bases and J by 3 bases, 7 bases remained unmatched. Per the germline V gene, CDR1 is DFQATT and CDR2 is SNEGSKA (reference sequence). The CDR3 sequence is 16 residues long. The CDR3 here is CSAPGTGGRSNEKLFF. In nucleotides, the CDR3 is TGCAGTGCTCCCGGGACAGGGGGCCGGTCTAATGAAAAACTGTTTTTT.

The V and J genes are TRBV12-3 or TRBV12-4 and TRBJ1-1; 7 bases match TRBD1. J was trimmed by 5 bases and V by 5 bases; bases with no gene match: 2. The CDR3 is 12 amino acids. The CDR3 here is CASSTGVTEAFF. In DNA, the CDR3 is TGTGCCAGCAGTACAGGGGTTACTGAAGCTTTCTTT.